This T cell receptor beta chain stems from a study of CD4 T cells in relation to SARS-CoV-2 and coronaviruses. Deep TCR-beta sequencing used DNA from uncultured naive and memory CD4+ T cells. TCRdb's table, derived via immunoSEQ multiplex PCR, lists solely in-frame clones and lacks some. The sample consists of 50,000 to 65,000 clones, about 90% of them appearing once. On this clone itself: Its antigen remains unidentified.

Germline assignment: CDR1 SGDLS and CDR2 YYNGEE. This CDR3 has 14 amino acids. Between the trimmed V and J ends, which lost 6 bases and 1 base, there was a span of 13 bases. Overall study results and limits: Pre-pandemic and post-infection samples never came from the same donor. In roughly 65% of donors, memory CD4+ clonotypes crossrecognized SARS-CoV-2 and at least one common cold coronavirus spike. The assay detects memory recall responses, not culture-primed primary responses.

The chain has TRBV9 and TRBJ2-5; TRBD2 might be the D (5 bases). The sample taken for sequencing was naive CD4+ T cells from PBMCs. The subset denotes: naive CD4+ T cells isolated by negative enrichment. The sequence derives from an adult with COVID-19. CDR3: CASTAPTIQETQYF. The CDR3 DNA sequence: TGTGCCAGCACCGCCCCGACTATCCAAGAGACCCAGTACTTC.